Listed here is a single T cell receptor (beta chain). Its antigen is currently not known. Base qualities were left out, and no much larger clone turns up one base away. This specimen belongs to a study of T cell responses to AZD1222 COVID-19 vaccine (dated by TCRdb to the early 2020s). About the study as a whole: Because spike-specific TCR depth and breadth did not differ between the two schedules, AZD1222 recipients who got a second dose at roughly 4 weeks were pooled with those who got a second dose at roughly 12 weeks. TCR sequencing was performed for about 250 trial participants, of whom about 210 were given two doses of AZD1222 and around 25 were given two doses of MenACWY control vaccine. Trial participants were enrolled by age into subgroups of 18-55, 56-69 and 70-plus years, and about 150, 27 and 61 TCR-sequenced participants, respectively, were included in these subgroups.

The CDR3 contains 13 residues, cysteine and phenylalanine counted. Of all the DNA, just the CDR3 is kept, 39 bases in frame from base 1. Trimming takes 5 bases off V and 5 bases off J; junction bases not matched to a gene: 3. The time point tag for this specimen amounts to: baseline before first vaccination. Samples from vaccinated people were obtained from the UK trials COV001 and COV002, which included a single-blind randomized controlled phase 2/3 trial of AZD1222 (ChAdOx1 nCoV-19) in healthy adults. For TCRbeta chain sequencing, PBMC samples were collected from trial participants at day 0 and at day 28 after the second dose. The CDR3 regions of human TCRbeta chains were analyzed by immunosequencing. The authors processed their data as follows. Repertoire TCRs were matched against a reference library of SARS-CoV-2-specific TCRs generated with the MIRA antigen-specificity platform. Breadth was defined as the fraction of unique TCRs that were SARS-CoV-2-associated, and depth was defined as the fraction of total T cells that were SARS-CoV-2-associated. Using the MIRA data, each spike-specific TCR was mapped to the spike region that the TCR reacts to and placed in a CD4 or CD8 class. Log10-transformed breadth and depth values were compared by one-way ANOVA with Sidak's multiple comparisons tests. TCRdb mirrors the immuneACCESS table, restricted to in-frame sequences. Some clones are absent from its copies; in checked studies, under half trace to an unresolved V gene, and the reason for the others is unknown. That table supplies the V and J calls and clone size; D and trimming were determined from the DNA. For this sample the table gives 110,000 to 150,000 clones, of which approximately 90% were detected only once. The top ten clonotypes cover 5.5% of the sample.

The paper's findings and limits, for the study overall: Epitopes outside the regions mutated in the B.1.351 and B.1.1.7 variants were reportedly recognized by nearly half of the unique spike-specific TCRs. No day 14 peak-response samples were available, so repertoires were characterized only after the peak T cell response. Only five to seven AZD1222 recipients were SARS-CoV-2 seropositive at baseline, limiting conclusions about previously exposed vaccinees. Participants were mostly white British, with more females than males. The authors suggested clonal diversity may have been underestimated. CD4 TCRs associated with the vaccine covered the entire spike protein, and the dominant responses were in regions 160-218 and 743-854. A significant rise in spike-specific TCR breadth and depth was observed after two AZD1222 doses relative to day 0 and relative to MenACWY recipients. The 56-69-year group was small, and its depth increase did not reach significance, likely because of low power.

The origin of this receptor is an adult in good health. The sequence joins TRBV12-3 or TRBV12-4 to TRBJ2-1; 7 nucleotides in the junction match TRBD1. The material sequenced was peripheral blood, taken on day 0 of AZD1222 vaccination. At the DNA level, the sequence is TGTGCCAGCAGTCCCGGGACAGACAATGAGCAGTTCTTC. Its protein is CASSPGTDNEQFF.